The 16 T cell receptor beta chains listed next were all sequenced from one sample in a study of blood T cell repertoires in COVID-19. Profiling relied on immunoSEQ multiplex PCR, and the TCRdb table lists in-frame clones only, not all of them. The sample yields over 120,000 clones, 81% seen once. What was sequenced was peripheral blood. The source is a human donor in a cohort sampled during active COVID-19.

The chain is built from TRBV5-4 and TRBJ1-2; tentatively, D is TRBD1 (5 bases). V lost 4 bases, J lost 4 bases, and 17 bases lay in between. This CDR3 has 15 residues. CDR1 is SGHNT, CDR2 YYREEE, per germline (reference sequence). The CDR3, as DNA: TGTGCCAGCAGCACCGGACGTCAGGGCCGCTATGGCTACACCTTC. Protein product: CASSTGRQGRYGYTF. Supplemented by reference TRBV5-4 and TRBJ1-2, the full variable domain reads ETGVTQSPTHLIKTRGQQVTLRCSSQSGHNTVSWYQQALGQGPQFIFQYYREEENGRGNFPPRFSGLQFPNYSSELNVNALELDDSALYLCASSTGRQGRYGYTFGSGTRLTVV.

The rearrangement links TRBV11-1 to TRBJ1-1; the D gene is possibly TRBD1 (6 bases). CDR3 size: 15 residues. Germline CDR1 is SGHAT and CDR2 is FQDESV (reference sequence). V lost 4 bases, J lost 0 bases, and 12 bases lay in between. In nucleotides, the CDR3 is TGTGCCAGCAGCTGGGGAACAGGGTTGAACACTGAAGCTTTCTTT. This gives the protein CASSWGTGLNTEAFF.

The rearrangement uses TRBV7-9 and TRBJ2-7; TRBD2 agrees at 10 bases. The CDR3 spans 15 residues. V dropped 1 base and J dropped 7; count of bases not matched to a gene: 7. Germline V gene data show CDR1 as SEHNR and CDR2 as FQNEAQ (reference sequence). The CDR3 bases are TGTGCCAGCAGCTTAGTAACTAGCGGGATAAAGGAGCAGTACTTC. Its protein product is CASSLVTSGIKEQYF.

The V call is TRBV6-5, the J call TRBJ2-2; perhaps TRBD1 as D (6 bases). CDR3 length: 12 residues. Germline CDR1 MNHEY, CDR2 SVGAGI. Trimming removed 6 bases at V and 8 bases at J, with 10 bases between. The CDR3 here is CASRQGSGELFF. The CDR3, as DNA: TGTGCCAGCAGACAGGGTTCTGGGGAGCTGTTTTTT.

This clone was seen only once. DNA for the CDR3: TGTGCCAGCAGCCCCGTAGTGTTCACTGAAGCTTTCTTT. This gives the protein CASSPVVFTEAFF. This chain uses TRBV28 with TRBJ1-1; D gene unclear. V lost 6 bases to trimming and J lost 4 bases, with 12 bases between them. Looked up from germline, CDR1 is MDHEN and CDR2 is SYDVKM. CDR3 size: 13 residues.

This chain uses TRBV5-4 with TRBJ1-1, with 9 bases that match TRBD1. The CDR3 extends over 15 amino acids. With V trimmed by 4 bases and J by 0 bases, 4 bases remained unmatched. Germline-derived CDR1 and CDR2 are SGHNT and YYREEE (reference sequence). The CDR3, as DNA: TGTGCCAGCAGCCCCGGACAGGGGCTGAACACTGAAGCTTTCTTT. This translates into CASSPGQGLNTEAFF.

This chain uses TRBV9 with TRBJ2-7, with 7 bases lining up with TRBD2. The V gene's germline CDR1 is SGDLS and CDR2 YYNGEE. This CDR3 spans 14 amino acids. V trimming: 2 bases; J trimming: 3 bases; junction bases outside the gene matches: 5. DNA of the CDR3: TGTGCCAGCAGCGTTCTAGCGGATGGCTACGAGCAGTACTTC. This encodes CASSVLADGYEQYF.

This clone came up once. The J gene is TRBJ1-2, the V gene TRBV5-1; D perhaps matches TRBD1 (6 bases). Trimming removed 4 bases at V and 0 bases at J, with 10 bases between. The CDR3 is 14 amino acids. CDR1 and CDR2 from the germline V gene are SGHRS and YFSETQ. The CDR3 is CASSTGQPNYGYTF. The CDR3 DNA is TGCGCCAGCAGCACTGGACAGCCTAACTATGGCTACACCTTC. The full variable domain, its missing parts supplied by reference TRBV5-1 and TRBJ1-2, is KAGVTQTPRYLIKTRGQQVTLSCSPISGHRSVSWYQQTPGQGLQFLFEYFSETQRNKGNFPGRFSGRQFSNSRSEMNVSTLELGDSALYLCASSTGQPNYGYTFGSGTRLTVV.

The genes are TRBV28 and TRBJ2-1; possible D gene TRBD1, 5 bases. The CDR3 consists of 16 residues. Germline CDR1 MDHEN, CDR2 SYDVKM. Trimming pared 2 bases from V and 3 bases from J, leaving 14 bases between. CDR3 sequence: CASSLGQGLRYNEQFF. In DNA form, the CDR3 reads TGTGCCAGCAGTTTAGGGCAGGGTTTGCGCTACAATGAGCAGTTCTTC.

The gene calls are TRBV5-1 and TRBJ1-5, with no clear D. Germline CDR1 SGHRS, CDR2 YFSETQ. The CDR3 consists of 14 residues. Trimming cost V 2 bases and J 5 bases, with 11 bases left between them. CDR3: CASSFDSGDQPQHF. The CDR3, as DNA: TGCGCCAGCAGCTTCGATTCCGGGGATCAGCCCCAGCATTTT.

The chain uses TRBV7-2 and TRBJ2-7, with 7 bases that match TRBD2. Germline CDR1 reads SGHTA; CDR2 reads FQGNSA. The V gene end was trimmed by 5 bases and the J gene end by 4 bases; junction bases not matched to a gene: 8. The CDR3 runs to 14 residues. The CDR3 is CASSPGGSLYEQYF. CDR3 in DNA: TGTGCCAGCAGCCCGGGGGGTAGCTTATACGAGCAGTACTTC.

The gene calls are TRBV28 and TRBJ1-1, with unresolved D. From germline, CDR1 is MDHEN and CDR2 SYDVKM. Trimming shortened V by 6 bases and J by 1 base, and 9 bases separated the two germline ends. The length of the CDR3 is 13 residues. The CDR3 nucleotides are TGTGCCAGCAGAATAGCGAAGAACACTGAAGCTTTCTTT. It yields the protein CASRIAKNTEAFF.

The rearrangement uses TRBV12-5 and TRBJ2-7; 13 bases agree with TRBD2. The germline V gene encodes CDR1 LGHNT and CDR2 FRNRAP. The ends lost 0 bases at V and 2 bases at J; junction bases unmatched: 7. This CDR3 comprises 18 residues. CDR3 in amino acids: CASGLVRLAGGQTYEQYF. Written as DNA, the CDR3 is TGTGCTAGTGGTTTGGTAAGACTAGCGGGAGGTCAAACCTACGAGCAGTACTTC.

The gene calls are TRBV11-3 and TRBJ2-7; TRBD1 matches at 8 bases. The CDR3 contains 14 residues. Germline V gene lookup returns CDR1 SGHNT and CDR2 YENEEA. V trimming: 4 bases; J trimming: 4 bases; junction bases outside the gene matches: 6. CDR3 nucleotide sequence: TGTGCCAGCAGCTATGGACAGGGCCCTTACGAGCAGTACTTC. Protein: CASSYGQGPYEQYF.

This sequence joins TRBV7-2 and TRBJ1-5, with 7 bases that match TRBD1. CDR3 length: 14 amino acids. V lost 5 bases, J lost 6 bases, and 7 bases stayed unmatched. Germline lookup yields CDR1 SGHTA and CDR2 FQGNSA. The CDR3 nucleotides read TGTGCCAGCAGCCAGGGGGATTCGGCTCAGCCCCAGCATTTT. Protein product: CASSQGDSAQPQHF. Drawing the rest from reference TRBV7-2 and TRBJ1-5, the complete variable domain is GAGVSQSPSNKVTEKGKDVELRCDPISGHTALYWYRQSLGQGLEFLIYFQGNSAPDKSGLPSDRFSAERTGGSVSTLTIQRTQQEDSAVYLCASSQGDSAQPQHFGDGTRLSIL.

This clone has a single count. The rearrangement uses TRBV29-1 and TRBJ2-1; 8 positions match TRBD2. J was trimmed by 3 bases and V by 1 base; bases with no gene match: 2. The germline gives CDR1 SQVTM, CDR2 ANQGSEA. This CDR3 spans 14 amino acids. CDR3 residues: CSVEGGTSYNEQFF. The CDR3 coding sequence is TGCAGCGTTGAAGGGGGGACTAGCTACAATGAGCAGTTCTTC.